This T cell receptor (beta chain) was captured by sequencing in a study of spatial heterogeneity in lung cancer. Study-level background: Alpha-chain sequences were detected in numbers that were consistently lower than beta-chain sequences. For the average unique TCR and UMI combination, more than 8.5 occurrences appeared in raw reads. Points from the study as a whole: At resection, ubiquitous expanded tumor TCRs appeared in blood more than at follow-up.

Sample time point: sample taken at primary tumor resection. Whole RNA from tumor, nontumor lung or frozen PBMC was sequenced unsorted. The table lists this clonotype with many counts. Its antigen is unidentified. TCRdb passed the 5' RACE reads through MiXCR, listing each CDR3 protein once. The sample lists more than 20,000 distinct CDR3 sequences, about 4.6% occurring once. The CDR3 has 16 residues. V dropped 6 bases and J dropped 0; count of bases not matched to a gene: 9. Germline-derived CDR1 and CDR2 are MNHEY and SVGAGI. The receptor was derived from a male donor with early-stage non-small cell lung cancer. This sequence joins TRBV6-5 and TRBJ2-3, with TRBD2 matching 7 bases. Sequenced material: PBMCs, taken at surgery. The CDR3 region is CASSPSGAPSTDTQYF. CDR3 nucleotides: TGTGCCAGCAGCCCGAGCGGGGCCCCTAGCACAGATACGCAGTATTTT.